Sequencing of this T cell receptor (beta chain) was carried out in a study of T cells in Graves' hyperthyroidism and ophthalmopathy. It was RNA transcripts that yielded the amplified TCR beta CDR3 regions. First-round RT-PCR of the TCR CDR3 relied on the HTBI primer set. TCRdb recomputed calls from the multiplex PCR reads with MiXCR, one row per CDR3 protein. The sample shows 650,000 to 750,000 distinct CDR3 sequences, 12% to 15% of them seen only once. This clonotype appeared a few times. This CDR3 has 13 amino acids. V was trimmed by 0 bases and J by 6 bases, leaving 5 bases between them. Germline CDR1 reads MNHEY; CDR2 reads SVGEGT.

The genes are TRBV6-2 or TRBV6-3 and TRBJ2-2; D is uncertain. The clonotype comes from a woman aged 18-30 years with Graves' hyperthyroidism. Sequenced input: blood. The CDR3 loop is CASSYSASGELFF. CDR3 nucleotide sequence: TGTGCCAGCAGTTACTCAGCCTCCGGGGAGCTGTTTTTT.